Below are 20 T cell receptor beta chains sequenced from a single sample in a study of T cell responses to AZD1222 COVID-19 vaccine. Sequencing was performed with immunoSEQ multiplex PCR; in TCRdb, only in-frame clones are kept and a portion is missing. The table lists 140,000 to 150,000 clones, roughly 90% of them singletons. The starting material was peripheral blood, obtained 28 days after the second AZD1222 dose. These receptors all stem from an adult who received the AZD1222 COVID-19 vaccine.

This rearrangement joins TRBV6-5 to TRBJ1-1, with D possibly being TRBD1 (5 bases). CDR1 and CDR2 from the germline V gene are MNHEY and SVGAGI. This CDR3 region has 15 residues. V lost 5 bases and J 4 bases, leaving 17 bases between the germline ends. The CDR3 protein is CASSPRAGSRTEAFF. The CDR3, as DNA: TGTGCCAGCAGTCCCCGGGCAGGGTCCCGCACTGAAGCTTTCTTT.

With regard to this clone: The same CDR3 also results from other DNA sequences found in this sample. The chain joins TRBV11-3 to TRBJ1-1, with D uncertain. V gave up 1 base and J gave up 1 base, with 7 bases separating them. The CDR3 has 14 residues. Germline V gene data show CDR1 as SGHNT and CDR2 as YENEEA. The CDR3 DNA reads TGTGCCAGCAGCTTAGGTCGAGGGAACACTGAAGCTTTCTTT. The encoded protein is CASSLGRGNTEAFF.

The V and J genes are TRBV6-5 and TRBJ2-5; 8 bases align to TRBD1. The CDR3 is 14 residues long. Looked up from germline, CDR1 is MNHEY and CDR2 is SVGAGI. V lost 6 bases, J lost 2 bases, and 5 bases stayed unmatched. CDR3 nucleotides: TGTGCCAGCAGAGACAGGGGCCTTCAAGAGACCCAGTACTTC. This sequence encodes CASRDRGLQETQYF.

CDR3 loop: CASSLRGAYGYTF. CDR3 coding DNA: TGCGCCAGCAGCTTGAGAGGGGCCTATGGCTACACCTTC. This chain joins TRBV5-1 and TRBJ1-2; a weak D match, TRBD1 (5 bases). V was pared by 1 base and J by 4 bases, with 8 bases between. In germline, CDR1 is SGHRS, CDR2 YFSETQ. The CDR3 length is 13 residues. Looking up the rest from reference TRBV5-1 and TRBJ1-2 gives the full variable domain: KAGVTQTPRYLIKTRGQQVTLSCSPISGHRSVSWYQQTPGQGLQFLFEYFSETQRNKGNFPGRFSGRQFSNSRSEMNVSTLELGDSALYLCASSLRGAYGYTFGSGTRLTVV.

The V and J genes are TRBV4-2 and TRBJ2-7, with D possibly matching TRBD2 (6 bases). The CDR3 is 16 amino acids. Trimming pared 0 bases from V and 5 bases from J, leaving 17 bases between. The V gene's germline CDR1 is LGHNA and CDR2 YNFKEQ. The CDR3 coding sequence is TGTGCCAGCAGCCAAGATTTTCATAAAGGAGGGGACGAGCAGTACTTC. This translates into CASSQDFHKGGDEQYF.

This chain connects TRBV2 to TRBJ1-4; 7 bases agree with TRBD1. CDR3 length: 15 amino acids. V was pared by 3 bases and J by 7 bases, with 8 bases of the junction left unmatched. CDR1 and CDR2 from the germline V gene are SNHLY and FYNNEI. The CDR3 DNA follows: TGTGCCAGCAGTGACAGGGGGTTCGTCGCTGAAAAACTGTTTTTT. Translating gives CASSDRGFVAEKLFF.

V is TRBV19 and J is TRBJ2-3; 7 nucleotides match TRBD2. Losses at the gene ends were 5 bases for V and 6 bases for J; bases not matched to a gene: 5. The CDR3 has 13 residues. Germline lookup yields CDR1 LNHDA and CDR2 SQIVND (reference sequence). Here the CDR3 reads CASSPGRGDTQYF. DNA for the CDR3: TGTGCCAGTAGTCCAGGGCGGGGGGATACGCAGTATTTT.

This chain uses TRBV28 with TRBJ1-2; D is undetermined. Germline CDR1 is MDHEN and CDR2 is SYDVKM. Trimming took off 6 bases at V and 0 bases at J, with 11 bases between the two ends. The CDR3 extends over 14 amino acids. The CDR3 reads CASSQGRANYGYTF. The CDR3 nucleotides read TGTGCCAGCAGCCAAGGGCGGGCTAACTATGGCTACACCTTC.

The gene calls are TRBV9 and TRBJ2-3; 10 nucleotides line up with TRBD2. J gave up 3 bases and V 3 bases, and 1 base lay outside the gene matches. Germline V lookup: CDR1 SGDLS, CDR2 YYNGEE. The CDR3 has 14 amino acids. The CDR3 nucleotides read TGTGCCAGCAGCGCACTAGCGGGAACAGATACGCAGTATTTT. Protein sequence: CASSALAGTDTQYF.

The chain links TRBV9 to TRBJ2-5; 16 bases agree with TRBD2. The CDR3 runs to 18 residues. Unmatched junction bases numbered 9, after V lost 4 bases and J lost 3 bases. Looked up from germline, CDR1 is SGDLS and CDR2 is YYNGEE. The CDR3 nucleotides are TGTGCCAGCAGCTCTCCGGGACTAGCGGGGGGGACAAAAGAGACCCAGTACTTC. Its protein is CASSSPGLAGGTKETQYF.

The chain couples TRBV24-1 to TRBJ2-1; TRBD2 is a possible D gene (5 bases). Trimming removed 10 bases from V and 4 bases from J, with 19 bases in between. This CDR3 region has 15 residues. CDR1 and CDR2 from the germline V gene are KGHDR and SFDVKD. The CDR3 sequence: CATAALDSPYNEQFF. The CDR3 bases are TGTGCCACAGCTGCACTAGATTCCCCTTACAATGAGCAGTTCTTC.

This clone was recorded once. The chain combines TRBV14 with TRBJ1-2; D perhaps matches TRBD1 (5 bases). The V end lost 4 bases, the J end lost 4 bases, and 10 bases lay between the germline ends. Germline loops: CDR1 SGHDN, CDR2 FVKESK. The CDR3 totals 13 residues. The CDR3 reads CASSLDSFYGYTF. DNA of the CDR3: TGTGCCAGCAGCCTTGACAGCTTCTATGGCTACACCTTC.

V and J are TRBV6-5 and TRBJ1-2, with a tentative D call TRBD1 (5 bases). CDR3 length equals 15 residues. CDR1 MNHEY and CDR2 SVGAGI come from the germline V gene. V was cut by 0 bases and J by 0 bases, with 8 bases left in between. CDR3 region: CASSYSTAANYGYTF. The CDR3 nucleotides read TGTGCCAGCAGTTACTCGACAGCCGCTAACTATGGCTACACCTTC.

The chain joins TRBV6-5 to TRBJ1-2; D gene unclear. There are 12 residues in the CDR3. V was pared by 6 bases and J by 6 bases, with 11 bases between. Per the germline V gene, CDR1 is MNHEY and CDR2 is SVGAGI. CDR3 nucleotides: TGTGCCAGCAGCTTCAGAACACATGGCTACACCTTC. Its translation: CASSFRTHGYTF.

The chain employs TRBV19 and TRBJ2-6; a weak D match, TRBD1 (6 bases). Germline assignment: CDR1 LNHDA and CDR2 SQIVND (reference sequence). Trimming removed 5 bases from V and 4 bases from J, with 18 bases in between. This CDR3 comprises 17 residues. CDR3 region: CASSRSGAGVGANVLTF. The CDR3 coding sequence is TGTGCCAGTAGTCGCTCGGGCGCAGGGGTCGGGGCCAACGTCCTGACTTTC. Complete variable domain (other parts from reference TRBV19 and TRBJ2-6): DGGITQSPKYLFRKEGQNVTLSCEQNLNHDAMYWYRQDPGQGLRLIYYSQIVNDFQKGDIAEGYSVSREKKESFPLTVTSAQKNPTAFYLCASSRSGAGVGANVLTFGAGSRLTVL.

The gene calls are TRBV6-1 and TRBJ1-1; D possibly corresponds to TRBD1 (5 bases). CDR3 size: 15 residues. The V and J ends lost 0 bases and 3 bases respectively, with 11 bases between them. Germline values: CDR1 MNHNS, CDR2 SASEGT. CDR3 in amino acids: CASSEAQTDYTEAFF. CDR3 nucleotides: TGTGCCAGCAGTGAAGCGCAGACAGACTACACTGAAGCTTTCTTT.

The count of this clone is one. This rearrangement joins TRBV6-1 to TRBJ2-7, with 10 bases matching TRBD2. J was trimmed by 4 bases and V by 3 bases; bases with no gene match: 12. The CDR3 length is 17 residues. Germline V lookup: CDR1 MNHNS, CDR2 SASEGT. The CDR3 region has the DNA TGTGCCAGCAGTGACGTTTGGGCTAGCGGGAGTCAGTACGAGCAGTACTTC. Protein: CASSDVWASGSQYEQYF.

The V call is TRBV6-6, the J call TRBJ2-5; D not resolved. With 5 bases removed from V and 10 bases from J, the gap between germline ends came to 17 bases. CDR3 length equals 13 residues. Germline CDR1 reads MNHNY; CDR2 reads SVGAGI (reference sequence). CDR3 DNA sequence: TGTGCCAGCAGTAATACCGTGGGCTTCCTCCAGTACTTC. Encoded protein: CASSNTVGFLQYF.

The CDR3 is CASSLYAGGYNEQFF. CDR3 DNA sequence: TGTGCCAGCTCCCTCTATGCGGGGGGCTACAATGAGCAGTTCTTC. The chain joins TRBV18 to TRBJ2-1; 8 nucleotides line up with TRBD2. CDR1 KGHSH and CDR2 LQKENI come from the germline V gene. Trimming cost V 6 bases and J 3 bases; bases outside gene matches: 7. The length of the CDR3 is 15 residues.

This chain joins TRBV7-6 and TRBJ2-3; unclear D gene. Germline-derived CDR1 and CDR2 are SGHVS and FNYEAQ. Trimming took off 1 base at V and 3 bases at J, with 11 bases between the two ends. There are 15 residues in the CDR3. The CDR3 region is CASSLDQERTDTQYF. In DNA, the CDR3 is TGTGCCAGCAGCTTAGACCAGGAGAGGACAGATACGCAGTATTTT.